One sample yielded the 18 T cell receptor beta chains listed below, sequenced in a study of post-analysis software for immune sequencing data. Findings and limits, study-wide: Four to six TRBV segments appeared more often in patients than in controls, and TRBV5-6, TRBV5-1 and TRBV20-1 were among these.

Libraries were made from TCR beta cDNA, and they carried unique molecular identifiers. MiXCR, run by TCRdb on the PCR reads, gives a single entry per CDR3 protein. The sample gives fewer than 850,000 distinct CDR3 sequences, 25% to 30% of which show up once; more than 0.55% is in the top ten. Their specific antigens are unknown. Sequencing was done on a sample of blood. All receptors come from a girl aged 10 to 17 with multiple sclerosis.

The V call is TRBV20-1, the J call TRBJ2-7, with 7 bases matching TRBD2. From germline, CDR1 is DFQATT and CDR2 SNEGSKA (reference sequence). Unmatched junction bases numbered 5, after V lost 1 base and J lost 2 bases. CDR3 length: 14 amino acids. The CDR3 region is CSARGPGGTYEQYF. Written as DNA, the CDR3 is TGCAGTGCTAGAGGCCCGGGGGGAACCTACGAGCAGTACTTC.

The chain has TRBV20-1 and TRBJ2-4; the D gene could be TRBD1 or TRBD2 (5 bases each). Trimming shortened V by 6 bases and J by 6 bases, and 15 bases separated the two germline ends. The CDR3 runs 13 residues. CDR1 and CDR2 (germline): DFQATT, SNEGSKA (reference sequence). CDR3 DNA sequence: TGCAGTGCCACCTTATCGAGGGGAAACATTCAGTACTTC. It codes for CSATLSRGNIQYF.

The gene calls are TRBV6-5 and TRBJ1-1; D not resolved. Trimming took off 6 bases at V and 5 bases at J, with 7 bases between the two ends. Per germline, CDR1 MNHEY and CDR2 SVGAGI. This CDR3 comprises 11 residues. The CDR3 bases are TGTGCCAGCAGGATCGGGACTGAAGCTTTCTTT. It encodes CASRIGTEAFF.

The genes are TRBV7-9 and TRBJ2-5; D gene ambiguous. From germline, CDR1 is SEHNR and CDR2 FQNEAQ (reference sequence). Trimming removed 5 bases at V and 5 bases at J, with 18 bases between. The CDR3 has 15 amino acids. The DNA for the CDR3 is TGTGCCAGCAGCGCAGACACGGCTGATGGGGAGACCCAGTACTTC. Translation gives CASSADTADGETQYF.

V and J are TRBV5-4 and TRBJ2-4; D is perhaps TRBD2 (7 bases). The CDR3 covers 14 residues. With 4 bases removed from V and 8 bases from J, the gap between germline ends came to 16 bases. Germline V gives CDR1 SGHNT, CDR2 YYREEE (reference sequence). CDR3 DNA: TGTGCCAGCAGCCCCTGGGGGGGGCAGGACATTCAGTACTTC. This encodes CASSPWGGQDIQYF.

V usage is TRBV21-1 and J usage is TRBJ2-7; no DNA check was done on the table's D call, TRBD1. TRBV21-1 is tagged as a pseudogene. The CDR3 totals 19 residues. The DNA for the CDR3 is TGTGCCAGCAGCAAAGTCCCTGGGGACACCCGTCCGTTGTTCTACGAGCAGTACTTC. Residues: CASSKVPGDTRPLFYEQYF.

The chain joins TRBV9 to TRBJ2-1; unclear D gene. The ends were cut back, 1 base at V and 2 bases at J, with 13 bases in the middle. Germline V gene lookup returns CDR1 SGDLS and CDR2 YYNGEE. This CDR3 contains 16 residues. CDR3 sequence (DNA): TGTGCCAGCAGCGTACGGGTAGGGAAAACCTACAATGAGCAGTTCTTC. Translated, it gives CASSVRVGKTYNEQFF.

The chain employs TRBV29-1 and TRBJ2-2, with D perhaps TRBD1 (5 bases). V lost 5 bases to trimming and J lost 3 bases, with 16 bases between them. This CDR3 region has 15 residues. Per germline, CDR1 SQVTM and CDR2 ANQGSEA. The CDR3 sequence is CSVLWGASDTGELFF. CDR3 sequence (DNA): TGCAGCGTTTTATGGGGCGCGTCGGACACCGGGGAGCTGTTTTTT.

The chain carries TRBV3-1 and TRBJ1-2; a possible D gene is TRBD1 (5 bases). The germline gives CDR1 LGHDT, CDR2 YNNKEL (reference sequence). Trimming left V 1 base short and J 3 bases short, with 9 bases between. This CDR3 comprises 14 residues. CDR3 sequence: CASSQAWGDYGYTF. The CDR3 nucleotides read TGTGCCAGCAGCCAAGCCTGGGGGGACTATGGCTACACCTTC.

This chain uses TRBV4-2 with TRBJ2-7, with D possibly matching TRBD1 (5 bases). From germline, CDR1 is LGHNA and CDR2 YNFKEQ. The CDR3 contains 15 residues. Trimming removed 0 bases from V and 2 bases from J, with 11 bases in between. CDR3 residues: CASSQDLSRAYEQYF. CDR3 nucleotide sequence: TGTGCCAGCAGCCAAGATTTAAGCAGGGCCTACGAGCAGTACTTC.

This clonotype turned up a few times. The J gene is TRBJ2-3, the V gene TRBV20-1; unclear D gene. Germline loops: CDR1 DFQATT, CDR2 SNEGSKA (reference sequence). The CDR3 is 11 residues long. V lost 6 bases and J 6 bases, leaving 10 bases between the germline ends. The CDR3 DNA reads as TGCAGTGCGATTCAAATGGATACGCAGTATTTT. This gives the protein CSAIQMDTQYF.

This clonotype turned up a few times. This chain links TRBV20-1 with TRBJ2-7; 9 bases fit TRBD2. J gave up 3 bases and V 5 bases, and 11 bases lay outside the gene matches. Germline V lookup: CDR1 DFQATT, CDR2 SNEGSKA (reference sequence). This CDR3 is 15 amino acids long. CDR3 protein: CSAGDWSSGVYEQYF. In DNA, the CDR3 is TGCAGTGCTGGGGACTGGTCTAGCGGGGTCTACGAGCAGTACTTC.

This rearrangement joins TRBV28 to TRBJ2-5; 8 bases map to TRBD1. J lost 7 bases, V lost 5 bases, and 15 bases had no gene match. Germline V gene lookup returns CDR1 MDHEN and CDR2 SYDVKM. This CDR3 is built from 16 residues. The CDR3: CASSPADRAKARTQYF. For the CDR3, the DNA is TGTGCCAGCAGTCCCGCGGACAGGGCGAAGGCTAGGACCCAGTACTTC.

The chain combines TRBV15 with TRBJ1-1; no reliable D call. The germline V and J ends were trimmed by 2 bases and 0 bases, with 7 bases remaining between them. CDR3 length equals 14 residues. CDR1 is LNHNV and CDR2 is YYDKDF in the germline V gene (reference sequence). CDR3 nucleotide sequence: TGTGCCACCAGCAGAAGGAGCATGAACACTGAAGCTTTCTTT. The encoded protein is CATSRRSMNTEAFF.

The CDR3 spells CATSGAPGRGIQPQHF. CDR3 bases: TGTGCCACCAGCGGAGCCCCGGGCAGAGGGATTCAGCCCCAGCATTTT. The genes are TRBV15 and TRBJ1-5; D ambiguous. Per germline, CDR1 LNHNV and CDR2 YYDKDF (reference sequence). CDR3 length: 16 amino acids. V dropped 5 bases and J dropped 6 bases, with 20 bases sitting between them.

The V gene is TRBV4-3, the J gene TRBJ2-1; possibly TRBD1 for D (6 bases). The CDR3 spans 17 residues. Trimming removed 0 bases from V and 4 bases from J, with 16 bases in between. Germline-derived CDR1 and CDR2 are LGHNA and YSLEER. CDR3 sequence: CASSQDVTGILYNEQFF. The CDR3 DNA reads as TGCGCCAGCAGCCAAGACGTTACAGGGATTCTTTACAATGAGCAGTTCTTC.

This clonotype showed up just a few times. The chain joins TRBV6-5 to TRBJ1-2; no reliable D call. The germline gives CDR1 MNHEY, CDR2 SVGAGI. Between the trimmed V and J ends, which lost 2 bases and 8 bases, there was a span of 12 bases. The CDR3 extends over 13 amino acids. CDR3 in DNA: TGTGCCAGCAGTTACGTACCTTGGGGAGGCTACACCTTC. Its translation: CASSYVPWGGYTF.

This clonotype was seen repeatedly, ten times or more. The rearrangement uses TRBV5-1 and TRBJ2-3; 7 bases match TRBD1. The CDR3 contains 16 residues. V lost 1 base to trimming and J lost 2 bases; unmatched junction nucleotides: 7. Germline loops: CDR1 SGHRS, CDR2 YFSETQ. DNA of the CDR3: TGCGCCAGCAGCTTGCTAGGGACAGCTTACACAGATACGCAGTATTTT. This gives the protein CASSLLGTAYTDTQYF.